This T cell receptor beta chain is from a study of tumor and adjacent non-tumor tissue in lung cancer. Three rounds of nested PCR, following a modified ARM-PCR protocol, produced the TCRbeta library. TCRdb re-called the multiplex PCR reads with MiXCR, one entry per CDR3 protein. The sample consists of just over 200,000 distinct CDR3 sequences, less than 80% of them appearing once. The template was RNA from unsorted bulk tissue. Concerning this clonotype itself: The CDR3 does not end in the conserved phenylalanine or tryptophan, so this is likely a read error.

The CDR3 runs 16 residues. Trimming took 5 bases from V and 0 from J, leaving 15 bases between them. CDR1 is MDHEN and CDR2 is SYDVKM in the germline V gene. This clonotype originated in a man between 60 and 75 years old with non-small cell lung cancer. Sequenced: lung tumor tissue. The chain combines TRBV28 with TRBJ2-3; TRBD2 is a possible D gene (5 bases). The CDR3 protein is CASSLSGSLSTDTQYL. CDR3 in DNA: TGTGCCAGCAGTCTAAGTGGGAGTCTTAGCACAGATACGCAGTATCTT.